The clone carrying this T cell receptor beta chain was seen ten or more times. Its antigen is undetermined. Individual cDNA molecules carried attached unique molecular identifiers. MiXCR was run by TCRdb on the 5' RACE reads, yielding one entry per CDR3 protein. The profile shows 40,000 to 45,000 distinct CDR3 sequences, about 6% of them singletons. The sample is drawn from a study of early T cells in non-severe SARS-CoV-2 infection. Looking at the study overall: Chains were unpaired, as sequencing was done on bulk RNA from unsorted whole blood. Findings of the study overall: Using VDJdb, the matching emphasized anti-spike CD8 responses while missing private and CD4 specificities.

Trimming removed 4 bases from V and 1 base from J, with 13 bases in between. The germline CDR1 and CDR2 sequences are SQVTM and ANQGSEA. This CDR3 has 14 residues. The chain uses TRBV29-1 and TRBJ1-1; D gene uncertain. This TCR was sampled from an adult who was a healthcare worker with PCR-confirmed SARS-CoV-2 infection or an uninfected control (not recorded which). Material: whole blood, obtained at baseline. The CDR3 loop is CSVGTHTSNTEAFF. The CDR3 DNA follows: TGCAGCGTTGGAACACACACGTCGAACACTGAAGCTTTCTTT.